This T cell receptor beta chain comes out of a study of metastatic and nonmetastatic thyroid tumors. At the level of the study: Blood and tumor or nodule tissue repertoires from malignant and benign thyroid patients were compared. General observations from the study: TCR beta diversity was reportedly significantly higher in malignant thyroid tumors than benign nodules, in blood and tumor.

Until they underwent thyroid surgery, no patient had received any treatment. This clone has a handful of counts. Its cognate antigen is unknown. It may be a read error: a sequence one base away is much more abundant. Original analysis: The study built a papillary thyroid cancer distant-metastasis classifier from CDR3 differences across clinicopathological groups. TCRdb re-called clones via MiXCR from the PCR reads. The V and J calls were determined by TCRdb, not by the authors. Of about 40,000 clones listed, about 15% are singletons. Germline V gives CDR1 DFQATT, CDR2 SNEGSKA (reference sequence). Trimming removed 1 base at V and 8 bases at J, with 11 bases between. CDR3 size: 13 residues.

The sequencing sample was made of blood. This receptor was obtained from a female donor with papillary thyroid cancer or a benign thyroid nodule (not recorded which). Some clones in this sample may be carry-over from other donors' samples. The chain recombines TRBV20-1 with TRBJ1-4; D is ambiguous. The CDR3 coding sequence is TGCAGTGCTAGAGCCCCCGTGCGGGAAAAACTGTTTTTT. Translating gives CSARAPVREKLFF.